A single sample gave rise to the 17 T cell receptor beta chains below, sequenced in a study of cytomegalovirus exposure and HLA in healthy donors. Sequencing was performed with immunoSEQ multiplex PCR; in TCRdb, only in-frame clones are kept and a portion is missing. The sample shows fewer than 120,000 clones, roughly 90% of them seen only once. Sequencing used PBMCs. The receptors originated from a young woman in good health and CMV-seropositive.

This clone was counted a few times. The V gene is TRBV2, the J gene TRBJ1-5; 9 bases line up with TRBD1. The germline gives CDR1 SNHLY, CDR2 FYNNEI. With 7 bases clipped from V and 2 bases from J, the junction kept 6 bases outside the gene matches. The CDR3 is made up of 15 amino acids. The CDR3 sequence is CASTYRGLGNQPQHF. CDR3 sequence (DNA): TGTGCCAGCACCTACAGGGGGCTCGGCAATCAGCCCCAGCATTTT.

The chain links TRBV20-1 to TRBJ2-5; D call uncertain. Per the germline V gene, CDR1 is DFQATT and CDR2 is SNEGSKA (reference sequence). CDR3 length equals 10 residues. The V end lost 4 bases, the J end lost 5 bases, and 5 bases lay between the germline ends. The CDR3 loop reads CSANRETQYF. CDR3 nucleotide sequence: TGCAGTGCTAACCGGGAGACCCAGTACTTC.

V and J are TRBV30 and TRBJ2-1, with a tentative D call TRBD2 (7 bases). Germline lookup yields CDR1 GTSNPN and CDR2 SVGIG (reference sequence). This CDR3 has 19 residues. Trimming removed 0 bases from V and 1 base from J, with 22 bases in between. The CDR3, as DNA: TGTGCCTGGAGTGTAGGGGGGGCGGGCGGGAGAGGGTCCTACAATGAGCAGTTCTTC. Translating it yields CAWSVGGAGGRGSYNEQFF. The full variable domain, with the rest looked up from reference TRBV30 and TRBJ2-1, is SQTIHQWPATLVQPVGSPLSLECTVEGTSNPNLYWYRQAAGRGLQLLFYSVGIGQISSEVPQNLSASRPQDRQFILSSKKLLLSDSGFYLCAWSVGGAGGRGSYNEQFFGPGTRLTVL.

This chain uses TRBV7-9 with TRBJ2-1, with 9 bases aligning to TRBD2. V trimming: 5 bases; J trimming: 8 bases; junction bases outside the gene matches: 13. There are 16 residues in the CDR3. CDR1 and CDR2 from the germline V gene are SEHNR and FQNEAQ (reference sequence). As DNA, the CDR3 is TGTGCCAGCAGCCCTACCACCGGGACTAGCATCTATGAGCAGTTCTTC. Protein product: CASSPTTGTSIYEQFF.

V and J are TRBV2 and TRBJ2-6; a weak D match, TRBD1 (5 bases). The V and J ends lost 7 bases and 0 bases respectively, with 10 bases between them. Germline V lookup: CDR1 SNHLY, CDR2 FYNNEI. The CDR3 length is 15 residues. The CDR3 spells CASTRQISGANVLTF. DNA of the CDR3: TGTGCCAGCACCCGACAGATCTCTGGGGCCAACGTCCTGACTTTC.

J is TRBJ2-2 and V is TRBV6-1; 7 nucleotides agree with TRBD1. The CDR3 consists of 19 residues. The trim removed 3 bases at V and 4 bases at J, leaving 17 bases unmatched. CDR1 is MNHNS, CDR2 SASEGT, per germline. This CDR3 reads CASSDNRPRQGVFTGELFF. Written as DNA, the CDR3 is TGTGCCAGCAGTGATAACCGTCCAAGGCAGGGGGTTTTCACCGGGGAGCTGTTTTTT.

The CDR3 region is CASSLVGDSTEAFF. The CDR3 nucleotides are TGCGCCAGCAGCTTGGTGGGAGATTCGACTGAAGCTTTCTTT. The rearrangement links TRBV5-1 to TRBJ1-1; D gene ambiguous. Germline V gene lookup returns CDR1 SGHRS and CDR2 YFSETQ. V lost 0 bases to trimming and J lost 5 bases, with 11 bases between them. The CDR3 runs to 14 residues.

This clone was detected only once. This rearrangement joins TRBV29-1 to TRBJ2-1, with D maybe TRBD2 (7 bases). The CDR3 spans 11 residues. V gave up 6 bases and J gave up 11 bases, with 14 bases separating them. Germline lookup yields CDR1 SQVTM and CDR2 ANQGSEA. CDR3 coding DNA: TGCAGCGTCTCTGGGAGGGGGAAGCAGTTCTTC. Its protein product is CSVSGRGKQFF.

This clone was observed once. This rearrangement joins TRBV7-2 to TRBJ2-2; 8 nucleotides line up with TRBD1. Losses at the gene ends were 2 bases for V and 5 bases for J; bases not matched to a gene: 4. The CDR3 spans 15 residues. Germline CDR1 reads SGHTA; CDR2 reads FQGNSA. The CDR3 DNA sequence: TGTGCCAGCAGCTTATATCGGACAGGGACCGGGGAGCTGTTTTTT. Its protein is CASSLYRTGTGELFF.

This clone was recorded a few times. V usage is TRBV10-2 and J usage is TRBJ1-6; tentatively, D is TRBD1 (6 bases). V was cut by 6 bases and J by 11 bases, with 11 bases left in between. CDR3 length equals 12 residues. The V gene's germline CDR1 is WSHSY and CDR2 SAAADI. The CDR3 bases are TGCGCCAGCAGATCAGGGGTGGCACCCCTCCACTTT. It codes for CASRSGVAPLHF.

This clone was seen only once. CDR3 in amino acids: CASTLDRTGNTIYF. The DNA of the CDR3 is TGTGCCAGTACCCTGGACAGGACTGGAAACACCATATATTTT. V usage is TRBV19 and J usage is TRBJ1-3, with 7 bases that match TRBD1. The CDR3 length is 14 residues. With V trimmed by 7 bases and J by 2 bases, 5 bases remained unmatched. Germline assignment: CDR1 LNHDA and CDR2 SQIVND (reference sequence).

For the CDR3, the DNA is TGTGCCAGCAGTTTATTTGCGTATACCTTCGGCGGGGAGCTGTTTTTT. Its translation: CASSLFAYTFGGELFF. This chain uses TRBV28 with TRBJ2-2; D is ambiguous. The CDR3 totals 16 residues. CDR1 and CDR2 (germline): MDHEN, SYDVKM. The V end was cut by 1 base, the J end by 7 bases, with 16 bases between.

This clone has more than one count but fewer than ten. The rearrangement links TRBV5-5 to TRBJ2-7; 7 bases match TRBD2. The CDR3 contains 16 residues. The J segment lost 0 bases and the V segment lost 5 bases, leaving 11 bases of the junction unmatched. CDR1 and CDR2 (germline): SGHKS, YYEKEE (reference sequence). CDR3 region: CASRMGGTVGSYEQYF. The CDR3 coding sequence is TGTGCCAGCAGAATGGGAGGGACCGTGGGCTCCTACGAGCAGTACTTC.

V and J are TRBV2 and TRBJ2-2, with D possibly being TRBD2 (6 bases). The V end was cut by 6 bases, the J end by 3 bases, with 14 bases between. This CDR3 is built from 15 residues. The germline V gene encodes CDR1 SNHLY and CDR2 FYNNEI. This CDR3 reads CASSWDLVDTGELFF. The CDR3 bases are TGTGCCAGCAGCTGGGACTTAGTGGACACCGGGGAGCTGTTTTTT.

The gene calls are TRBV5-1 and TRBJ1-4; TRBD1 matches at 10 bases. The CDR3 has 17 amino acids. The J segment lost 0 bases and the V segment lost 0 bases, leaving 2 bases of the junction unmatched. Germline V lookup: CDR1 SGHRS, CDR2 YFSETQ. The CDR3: CASSLDGTGATNEKLFF. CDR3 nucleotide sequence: TGCGCCAGCAGCTTGGATGGGACAGGGGCAACTAATGAAAAACTGTTTTTT.

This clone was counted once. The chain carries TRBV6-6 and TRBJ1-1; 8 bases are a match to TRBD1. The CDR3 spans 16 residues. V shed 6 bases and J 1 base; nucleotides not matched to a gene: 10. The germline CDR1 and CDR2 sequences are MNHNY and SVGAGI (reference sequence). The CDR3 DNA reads TGTGCCAGCAGAAAGCCAGGGGGCAGAGGGAACACTGAAGCTTTCTTT. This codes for CASRKPGGRGNTEAFF.

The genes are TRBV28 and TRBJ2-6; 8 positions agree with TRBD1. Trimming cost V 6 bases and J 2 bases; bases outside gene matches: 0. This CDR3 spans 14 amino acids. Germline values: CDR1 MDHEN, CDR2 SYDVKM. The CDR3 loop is CASRTGAGANVLTF. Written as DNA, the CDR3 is TGTGCCAGCAGGACAGGGGCTGGGGCCAACGTCCTGACTTTC.